The rows below give T cell receptor beta chains drawn from one sample of a study of T cell responses to AZD1222 COVID-19 vaccine. Using immunoSEQ multiplex PCR, the repertoire was profiled, and TCRdb retains in-frame clones only, with some absent. Among 90,000 to 130,000 clones listed, 85% to 95% were seen once. The material was peripheral blood, obtained on day 0 of AZD1222 vaccination. The receptors were sampled from an adult in good health. CDR3s include the opening cysteine and the closing phenylalanine or tryptophan. D genes are given only for firm matches. Rows may omit the clone size; those that give it use once, few, many or a size class.

CASSYLPGPGYTF	TGTGCCAGCAGTTACTTACCCGGACCTGGCTACACCTTC	.	TRBV28	TRBJ1-2	.
CASSLAGYSNQPQHF	TGTGCCAGCAGCTTAGCGGGTTATAGCAATCAGCCCCAGCATTTT	.	TRBV11-2	TRBJ1-5	.
CASSWGTETQYF	TGTGCCAGCAGTTGGGGGACGGAGACCCAGTACTTC	.	TRBV6-2/TRBV6-3	TRBJ2-5	.
CASSQESGNSPLHF	TGTGCCAGCAGCCAAGAAAGCGGGAATTCACCCCTCCACTTT	.	TRBV16	TRBJ1-6	.
CASSSPGIQGEKLFF	TGTGCCAGCAGCTCACCCGGGATCCAAGGGGAAAAACTGTTTTTT	.	TRBV7-9	TRBJ1-4	.
CASTGGGGGYTF	TGTGCCAGCACCGGGGGAGGTGGCGGCTACACCTTC	.	TRBV6-5	TRBJ1-2	.
CSVSLRYGYTF	TGCAGCGTATCTCTCCGCTATGGCTACACCTTC	.	TRBV29-1	TRBJ1-2	.
CASSEWGGSYGYTF	TGTGCCAGCAGTGAATGGGGAGGGAGTTATGGCTACACCTTC	.	TRBV6-1	TRBJ1-2	.
CASSFRSGYTF	TGTGCCAGCAGTTTCAGGTCTGGCTACACCTTC	.	TRBV6-2/TRBV6-3	TRBJ1-2	.
CASSDRGLGDTQYF	TGCGCCAGCAGTGATAGGGGTTTGGGAGATACGCAGTATTTT	.	TRBV10-1	TRBJ2-3	.
CASSSEGRPEDTQYF	TGCGCCAGCAGCTCCGAAGGTCGCCCTGAAGATACGCAGTATTTT	.	TRBV5-1	TRBJ2-3	.
CASNKVGYEQYF	TGTGCCAGCAACAAAGTTGGATACGAGCAGTACTTC	.	TRBV5-4	TRBJ2-7	.
CSVAPSGYTGELFF	TGCAGCGTTGCCCCTAGCGGATACACCGGGGAGCTGTTTTTT	TRBD2	TRBV29-1	TRBJ2-2	.
CASSLGTKNFNEQFF	TGCGCCAGCAGCTTGGGGACTAAAAATTTTAATGAGCAGTTCTTC	.	TRBV5-1	TRBJ2-1	.
CATSAPRADRSAGGHTGELFF	TGTGCCACCAGTGCCCCCCGGGCCGACCGATCAGCGGGGGGGCACACCGGGGAGCTGTTTTTT	TRBD2	TRBV24-1	TRBJ2-2	.
CASRTGTVGGAFF	TGTGCCAGCAGGACCGGGACAGTCGGAGGAGCTTTCTTT	TRBD1	TRBV6-5	TRBJ1-1	.
CATSSAEGHQPQHF	TGTGCCACCTCCTCTGCCGAGGGGCATCAGCCCCAGCATTTT	.	TRBV19	TRBJ1-5	.
CASRGEGNNSPLHF	TGCGCCAGTCGAGGGGAGGGAAATAATTCACCCCTCCACTTT	.	TRBV5-1	TRBJ1-6	.
CASRYDANNSPLHF	TGCGCCAGCAGATACGACGCAAATAATTCACCCCTCCACTTT	.	TRBV5-1	TRBJ1-6	.
CASTGAQLRTEAFF	TGTGCCAGTACCGGGGCTCAATTGAGGACTGAAGCTTTCTTT	.	TRBV19	TRBJ1-1	.
CASSKGQGARLSTEAFF	TGTGCCAGCAGTAAAGGACAGGGGGCGAGGCTCAGCACTGAAGCTTTCTTT	TRBD1	TRBV27	TRBJ1-1	.
CASSLEGSTEAFF	TGCGCCAGCAGCTTGGAAGGTAGCACTGAAGCTTTCTTT	.	TRBV5-1	TRBJ1-1	.
CASRITGDGYTF	TGTGCCAGCAGGATTACAGGGGACGGCTACACCTTC	TRBD1	TRBV2	TRBJ1-2	.
CASGQQVTQAFF	TGTGCTAGTGGTCAACAGGTAACTCAAGCTTTCTTT	.	TRBV12-5	TRBJ1-1	.
CSGGQSNTGELFF	TGCAGCGGTGGACAGTCGAACACCGGGGAGCTGTTTTTT	.	TRBV29-1	TRBJ2-2	few
CASRTGAYEQYF	TGTGCCAGCAGGACAGGGGCCTACGAGCAGTACTTC	TRBD1	TRBV7-2	TRBJ2-7	.